The T cell receptor beta chain under discussion was sequenced for a study of CD8 T cells in Susac syndrome. CDR3 length: 15 residues. V was trimmed by 0 bases and J by 3 bases, leaving 12 bases between them. Germline loops: CDR1 LNHNV, CDR2 YYDKDF (reference sequence). RNA in amounts of roughly 0.5 to 1 ug was reverse transcribed with random hexamers. Amplification of TCR beta CDR3 across 54 Vbeta and 13 Jbeta was performed with immunoSEQ multiplex PCR. TCRdb re-called the immunoSEQ multiplex PCR reads with MiXCR, one entry per CDR3 protein. The sample holds some 260,000 distinct CDR3 sequences, about 93% seen once. For this clonotype: Its antigen remains unknown.

Negative isolation yielded CD8+ and CD4+ T cells; FACS enriched TEMRA cells. Overall study results and limits: In its TCR sequencing and HLA analysis, the study acknowledged that the number of individuals was relatively small.

What was sequenced was CD4+ T cells from PBMCs. The V and J genes are TRBV15 and TRBJ2-7, with D perhaps assigned TRBD1 or TRBD2 (5 bases each). The clonotype originates from a human donor with multiple sclerosis. CDR3 in amino acids: CATSREGRDGYEQYF. The CDR3 DNA is TGTGCCACCAGCAGAGAAGGCCGGGACGGCTACGAGCAGTACTTC.